What follows is one TCR beta chain and its context. Its recognized antigen is unknown. There are no base qualities to consult, and no much larger clone falls within one base. The CDR3 measures 15 amino acids from cysteine to phenylalanine. Here the CDR3 DNA is all that survives: 45 bases in frame from base 1. CDR1 and CDR2 (DFQATT, SNEGSKA) derive from the germline V gene (reference sequence). Clipping removes 7 bases from V and 5 bases from J, with 11 as the unmatched junction base count. Amplification of TCR beta CDR3 regions was carried out from RNA transcripts. A first-round RT-PCR of the TCR CDR3 used the HTBI primer set with the Qiagen OneStep RT-PCR kit. Libraries were constructed in a second round of multiplex PCR, after which size selection and purification were carried out. Sequencing of the libraries was done on an Illumina HiSeq2000 using paired-end 100 bp reads. The original methods were these. Raw data were processed with SOAPnuke, discarding reads with adapters, uncalled bases, mean Phred below 15, or no exact constant-primer or identifier match. COPE v1.2.5 was used to merge high-quality paired reads, and clonotypes were defined as unique nucleotide sequences. MiTCR v1.1 was used to align clonotypes to the IMGT TRBV, TRBD and TRBJ reference segments. The analysis was restricted to V-J combinations with a frequency above 0.0001, which together covered around 99% of the repertoires. The TCS score was defined as F50 (clonal expansion) divided by E x V (chaos), with BLOSUM62-based TCRdist calculated between CDR3 peptides within each V-J. Welch's t-statistics and random forest reduced around 550 V-J features to 13, which were used in a naive Bayes classifier (R e1071). TCRdb reprocessed the public reads (quality trimming at Q25 with fastp, clone calling with MiXCR) and kept in-frame beta chains. Rows with a matching CDR3 protein are joined into one entry that keeps the most common DNA and genes. These V and J calls originate from TCRdb's pipeline instead of the authors' own analysis. The sample table shows approximately 410,000 distinct CDR3 sequences, and around 15% are seen once. Of the sample, about 13% is held by the ten largest clones.

The source of the sample is a study of T cells in Graves' hyperthyroidism and ophthalmopathy (dated by TCRdb to between 2019 and 2020). Some background on the complete study: Peripheral blood samples were taken at initial diagnosis, before any treatment was given. Prospective prediction of ophthalmopathy was tested in an independent validation cohort consisting of some 19 hyperthyroidism patients and around 16 patients who later progressed to ophthalmopathy. In about six Graves' hyperthyroidism patients, the study also compared T-cell repertoires from thyroid tissue with T-cell repertoires from blood. The 90 to 100 discovery patients were randomly divided into training and test sets at a 7:3 ratio. Following sampling, methimazole starting at 30 mg daily was given to hyperthyroidism patients, and high-dose intravenous methylprednisolone was given to ophthalmopathy patients. To identify TCR V-J signatures that set the groups apart, the researchers used a discovery cohort of roughly 100 patients, made up of 40 to 45 with Graves' ophthalmopathy and about 60 with stable Graves' hyperthyroidism. The paper reports TCR Vbeta CDR3 sequencing of some 140 peripheral blood samples: 40 to 45 ophthalmopathy, under 80 hyperthyroidism and around 17 progressor patients. General study outcomes and caveats: During validation, the model predicted progression to ophthalmopathy a median of approximately 6.5 months ahead of onset, with around 70% sensitivity and about 75% specificity. In cross-validation, a model built on a 13 V-J signature told ophthalmopathy apart from stable hyperthyroidism with 87.88% sensitivity and approximately 81% specificity, and in testing the same model reached 80%/75%. No statistical method was used to fix the sample size in advance, and group allocation was not hidden from the investigators. Most expanded thyroid clonotypes (frequency above 0.001) were also detected in blood, a finding suggesting that blood repertoires may reflect thyroid immune responses.

In the ophthalmopathy patients, disease was moderately to severely active, with a Clinical Activity Score of 3 or more, a NOSPECS grade of 4 or more, and a duration of less than 3 months. Exclusion was applied to patients with uncontrolled infections, other autoimmune diseases, pregnancy or lactation. Diagnoses were established on the basis of clinical symptoms, serum thyroxine and TRAb, thyroid ultrasound, and orbital computed tomography. PBMCs were isolated from more than 9 ml of fresh peripheral blood by Ficoll-Paque density gradient centrifugation. Total RNA was extracted with Trizol reagent, and quality was checked on an Agilent 2100 Bioanalyzer.

Sequencing was carried out using blood. In this chain, TRBV20-1 is recombined with TRBJ1-6, with 7 middle bases fitting TRBD1. The sequence derives from a man between 18 and 29 years old with Graves' ophthalmopathy. The bases read TGCAGTGTCCGAAGACCTGGACAGGATAATTCACCCCTCCACTTT. Its coded protein is CSVRRPGQDNSPLHF.